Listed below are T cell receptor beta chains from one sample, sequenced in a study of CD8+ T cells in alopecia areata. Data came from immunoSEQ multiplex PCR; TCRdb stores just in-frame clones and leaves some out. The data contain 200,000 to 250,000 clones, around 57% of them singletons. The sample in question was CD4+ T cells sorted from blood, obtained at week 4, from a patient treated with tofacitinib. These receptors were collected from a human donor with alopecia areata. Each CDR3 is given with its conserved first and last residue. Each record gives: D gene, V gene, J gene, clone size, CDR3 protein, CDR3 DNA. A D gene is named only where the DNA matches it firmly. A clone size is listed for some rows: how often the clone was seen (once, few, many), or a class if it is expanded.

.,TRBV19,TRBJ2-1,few,CASRHSGWAGSDEQFF,TGTGCCAGTAGGCACTCCGGGTGGGCTGGTTCCGATGAGCAGTTCTTC
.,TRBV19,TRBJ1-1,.,CASSRNLGTEDLNTEAFF,TGTGCCAGTAGTAGAAACCTCGGGACGGAAGACCTGAACACTGAAGCTTTCTTT
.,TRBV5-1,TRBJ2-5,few,CASSARETQYF,TGCGCCAGCAGCGCCAGAGAGACCCAGTACTTC
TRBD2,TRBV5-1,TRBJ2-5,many,CASSTSGGPETQYF,TGCGCCAGCAGCACAAGCGGGGGTCCCGAGACCCAGTACTTC
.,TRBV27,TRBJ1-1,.,CASSLAGVNTEAFF,TGTGCCAGCAGTTTAGCGGGGGTGAACACTGAAGCTTTCTTT
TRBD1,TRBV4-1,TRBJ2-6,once,CASSPQLTGGAGANVLTF,TGCGCCAGCAGCCCGCAGCTGACAGGGGGGGCTGGGGCCAACGTCCTGACTTTC
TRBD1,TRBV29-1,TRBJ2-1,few,CSVENDRVSYNEQFF,TGCAGCGTTGAAAATGACAGGGTCTCCTACAATGAGCAGTTCTTC
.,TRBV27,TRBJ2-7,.,CASRIGQSYEQYF,TGTGCCAGCAGAATCGGACAGTCCTACGAGCAGTACTTC
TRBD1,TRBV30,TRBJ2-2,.,CAFDRGRNTGELFF,TGTGCCTTTGACAGGGGTCGGAACACCGGGGAGCTGTTTTTT
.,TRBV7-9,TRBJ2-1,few,CASSLGFLNEQFF,TGTGCCAGCAGCTTAGGGTTCTTGAATGAGCAGTTCTTC
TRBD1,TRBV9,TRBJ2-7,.,CASSVGLSGQVLSYEQYF,TGTGCCAGCAGCGTAGGATTATCGGGACAGGTTTTATCCTACGAGCAGTACTTC
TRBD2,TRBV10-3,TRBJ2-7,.,CAISDRGGSYEQYF,TGTGCCATCAGTGACCGCGGGGGCTCCTACGAGCAGTACTTC
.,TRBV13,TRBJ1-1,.,CASSFRTGNTEAFF,TGTGCCAGCAGCTTTCGGACGGGGAACACTGAAGCTTTCTTT
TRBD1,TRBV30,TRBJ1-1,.,CAWDRGQNTEAFF,TGTGCCTGGGACAGGGGGCAAAACACTGAAGCTTTCTTT
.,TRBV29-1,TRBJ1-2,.,CSVSGDYGYTF,TGCAGCGTTTCCGGGGACTATGGCTACACCTTC
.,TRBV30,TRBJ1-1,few,CAWKPMNTEAFF,TGTGCCTGGAAACCTATGAACACTGAAGCTTTCTTT
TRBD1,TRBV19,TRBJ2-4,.,CASRPGTGGWKNIQYF,TGTGCCAGTAGGCCCGGGACAGGGGGATGGAAAAACATTCAGTACTTC
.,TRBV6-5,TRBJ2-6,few,CASSYFSGAGANVLTF,TGTGCCAGCAGTTACTTTTCCGGGGCTGGGGCCAACGTCCTGACTTTC
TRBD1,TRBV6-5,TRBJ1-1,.,CASRTGTEKREAFF,TGTGCCAGCAGAACCGGGACAGAGAAGCGGGAAGCTTTCTTT
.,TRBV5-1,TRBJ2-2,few,CASHTQGNTGELFF,TGCGCCAGCCACACGCAGGGAAACACCGGGGAGCTGTTTTTT
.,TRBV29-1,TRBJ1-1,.,CSVVQRMNTEAFF,TGCAGCGTTGTACAACGGATGAACACTGAAGCTTTCTTT
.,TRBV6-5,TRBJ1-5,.,CASRGRGGRDQPQHF,TGTGCCAGCAGGGGCCGCGGCGGGAGGGATCAGCCCCAGCATTTT
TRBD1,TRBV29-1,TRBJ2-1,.,CSSTGNSYNEQFF,TGCAGCTCGACAGGGAACTCCTACAATGAGCAGTTCTTC
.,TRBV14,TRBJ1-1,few,CASSLGGMITEAFF,TGTGCCAGCAGCCTCGGGGGTATGATCACTGAAGCTTTCTTT
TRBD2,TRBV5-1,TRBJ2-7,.,CASSPAAGGIYEQYF,TGCGCCAGCTCCCCGGCGGCGGGGGGAATCTACGAGCAGTACTTC
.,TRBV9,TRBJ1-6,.,CASSVEERRNSPLHF,TGTGCCAGCAGCGTAGAAGAGAGGCGTAATTCACCCCTCCACTTT
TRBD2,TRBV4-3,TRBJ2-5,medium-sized,CASSQDLLAGDQSQYF,TGCGCCAGCAGCCAAGATCTACTAGCGGGGGACCAGTCCCAGTACTTC
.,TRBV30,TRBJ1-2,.,CAWRNGGIGYTF,TGTGCCTGGAGAAACGGGGGTATAGGCTACACCTTC
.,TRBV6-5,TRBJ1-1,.,CASSEGVEAFF,TGTGCCAGCAGCGAAGGAGTTGAAGCTTTCTTT
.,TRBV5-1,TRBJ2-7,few,CASSPAGTAAHEQYF,TGCGCCAGCAGCCCAGCCGGGACCGCGGCCCACGAGCAGTACTTC
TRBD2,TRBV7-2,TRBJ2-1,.,CASSLAAGGPNEQFF,TGTGCCAGCAGCTTAGCGGCGGGGGGGCCCAATGAGCAGTTCTTC
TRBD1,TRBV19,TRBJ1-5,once,CASIGTAASNQPQHF,TGTGCCAGTATCGGGACAGCTGCTAGCAATCAGCCCCAGCATTTT
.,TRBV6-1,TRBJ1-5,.,CASSMTENQPQHF,TGTGCCAGCAGTATGACAGAAAATCAGCCCCAGCATTTT
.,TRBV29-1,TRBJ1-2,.,CSVPPGGENYGYTF,TGCAGCGTACCCCCGGGGGGGGAGAACTATGGCTACACCTTC
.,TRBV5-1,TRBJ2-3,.,CASGLRTLTRADTQYF,TGCGCCAGCGGCCTTAGGACACTCACCAGGGCAGATACGCAGTATTTT
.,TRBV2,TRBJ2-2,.,CASSPDFTGELFF,TGTGCCAGCAGCCCCGACTTCACCGGGGAGCTGTTTTTT
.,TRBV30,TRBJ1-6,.,CAWSGPRIRDSPLHF,TGTGCCTGGAGTGGACCCAGGATCAGGGATTCACCCCTCCACTTT
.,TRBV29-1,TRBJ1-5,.,CSVGGGNQPQHF,TGCAGCGTTGGAGGGGGAAATCAGCCCCAGCATTTT
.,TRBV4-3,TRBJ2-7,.,CASSQSGGRAVYEQYF,TGCGCCAGCAGCCAATCTGGGGGCCGGGCAGTCTACGAGCAGTACTTC
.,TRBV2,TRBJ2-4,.,CASSGTVKNIQYF,TGTGCCAGCAGTGGGACGGTCAAAAACATTCAGTACTTC
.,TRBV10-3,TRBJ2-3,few,CAISPGDNTGTQYF,TGTGCCATCAGTCCAGGGGATAACACGGGTACGCAGTATTTT
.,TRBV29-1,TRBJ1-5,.,CSVRTATNQPQHF,TGCAGCGTCCGGACCGCGACCAATCAGCCCCAGCATTTT
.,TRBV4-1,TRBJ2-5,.,CASSRDRVETQYF,TGCGCCAGCAGCCGTGACAGAGTGGAGACCCAGTACTTC